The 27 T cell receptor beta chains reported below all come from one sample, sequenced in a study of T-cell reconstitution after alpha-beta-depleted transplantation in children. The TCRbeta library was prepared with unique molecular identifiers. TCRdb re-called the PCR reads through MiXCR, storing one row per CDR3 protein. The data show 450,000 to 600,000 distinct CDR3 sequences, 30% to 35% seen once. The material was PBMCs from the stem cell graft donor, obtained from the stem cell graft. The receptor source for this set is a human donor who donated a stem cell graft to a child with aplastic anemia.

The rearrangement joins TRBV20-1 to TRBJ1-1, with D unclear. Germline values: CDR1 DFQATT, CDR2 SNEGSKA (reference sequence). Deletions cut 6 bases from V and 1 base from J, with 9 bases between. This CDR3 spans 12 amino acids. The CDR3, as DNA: TGCAGTGCCTTCTTTCGGAACACTGAAGCTTTCTTT. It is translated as CSAFFRNTEAFF.

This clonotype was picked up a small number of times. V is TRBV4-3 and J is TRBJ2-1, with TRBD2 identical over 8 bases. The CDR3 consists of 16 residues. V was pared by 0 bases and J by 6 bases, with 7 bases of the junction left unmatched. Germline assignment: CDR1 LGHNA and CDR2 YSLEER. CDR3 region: CASSQEGAGGTNEQFF. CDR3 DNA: TGCGCCAGCAGCCAAGAGGGGGCGGGAGGAACCAATGAGCAGTTCTTC.

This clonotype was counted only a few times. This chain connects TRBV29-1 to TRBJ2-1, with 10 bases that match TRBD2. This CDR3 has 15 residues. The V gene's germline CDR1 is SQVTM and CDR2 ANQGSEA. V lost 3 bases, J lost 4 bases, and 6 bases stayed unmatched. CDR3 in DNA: TGCAGCGTTGATGAGGGACTAGCGTATTACAATGAGCAGTTCTTC. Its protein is CSVDEGLAYYNEQFF.

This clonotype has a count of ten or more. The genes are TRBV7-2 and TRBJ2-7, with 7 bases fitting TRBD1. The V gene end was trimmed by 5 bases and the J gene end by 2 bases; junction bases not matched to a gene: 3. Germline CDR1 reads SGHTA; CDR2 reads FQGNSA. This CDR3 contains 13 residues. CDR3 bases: TGTGCCAGCAGCGAACAGGGGCCCTACGAGCAGTACTTC. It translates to CASSEQGPYEQYF.

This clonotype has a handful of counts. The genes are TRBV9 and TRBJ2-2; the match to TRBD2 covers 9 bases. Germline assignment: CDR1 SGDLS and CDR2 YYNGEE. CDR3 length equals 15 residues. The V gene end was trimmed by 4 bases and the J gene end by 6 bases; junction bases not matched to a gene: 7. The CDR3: CASSNAGGVSGELFF. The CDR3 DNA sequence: TGTGCCAGCAGCAACGCGGGGGGGGTGTCCGGGGAGCTGTTTTTT.

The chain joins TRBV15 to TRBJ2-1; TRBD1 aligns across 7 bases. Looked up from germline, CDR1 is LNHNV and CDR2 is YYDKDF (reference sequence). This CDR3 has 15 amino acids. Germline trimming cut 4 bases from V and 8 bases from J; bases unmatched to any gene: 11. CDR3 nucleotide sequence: TGTGCCACCAGCATGGACAGGCCCGAGACCGATGAGCAGTTCTTC. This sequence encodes CATSMDRPETDEQFF.

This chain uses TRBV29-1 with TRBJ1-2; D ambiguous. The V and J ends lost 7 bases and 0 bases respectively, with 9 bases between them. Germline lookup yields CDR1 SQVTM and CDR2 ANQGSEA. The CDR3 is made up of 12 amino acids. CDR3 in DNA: TGCAGCGCCCGGAGGTCTAACTATGGCTACACCTTC. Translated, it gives CSARRSNYGYTF.

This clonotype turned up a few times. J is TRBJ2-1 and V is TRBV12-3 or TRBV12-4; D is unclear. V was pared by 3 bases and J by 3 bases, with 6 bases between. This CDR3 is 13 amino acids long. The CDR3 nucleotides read TGTGCCAGCAGTTTGAGGCTCTACAATGAGCAGTTCTTC. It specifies CASSLRLYNEQFF.

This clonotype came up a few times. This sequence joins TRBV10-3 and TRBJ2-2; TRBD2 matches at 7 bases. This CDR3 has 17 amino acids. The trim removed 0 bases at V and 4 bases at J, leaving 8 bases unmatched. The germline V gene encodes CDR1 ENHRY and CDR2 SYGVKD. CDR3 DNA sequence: TGTGCCATCAGTGAGTCGGCGGGAGCAAGGGGCACCGGGGAGCTGTTTTTT. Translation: CAISESAGARGTGELFF.

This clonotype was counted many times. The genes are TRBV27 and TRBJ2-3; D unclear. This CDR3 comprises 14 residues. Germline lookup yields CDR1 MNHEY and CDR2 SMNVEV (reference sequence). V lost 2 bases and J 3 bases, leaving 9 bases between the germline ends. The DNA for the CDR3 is TGTGCCAGCAGTTTAGGGCTGTCGACAGATACGCAGTATTTT. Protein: CASSLGLSTDTQYF.

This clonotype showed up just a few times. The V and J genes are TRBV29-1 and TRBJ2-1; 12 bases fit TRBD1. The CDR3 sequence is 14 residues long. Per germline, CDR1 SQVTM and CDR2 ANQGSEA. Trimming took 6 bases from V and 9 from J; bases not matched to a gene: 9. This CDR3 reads CSVTRDRGLGEQFF. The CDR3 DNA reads TGCAGCGTCACCCGGGACAGGGGGCTGGGTGAGCAGTTCTTC.

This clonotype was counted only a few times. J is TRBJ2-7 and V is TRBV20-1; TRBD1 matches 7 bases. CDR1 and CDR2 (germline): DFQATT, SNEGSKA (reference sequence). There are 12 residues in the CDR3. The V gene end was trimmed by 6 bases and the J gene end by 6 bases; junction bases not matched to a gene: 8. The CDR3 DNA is TGCAGTGCGAATACAGGGGTGTTCGAGCAGTACTTC. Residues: CSANTGVFEQYF.

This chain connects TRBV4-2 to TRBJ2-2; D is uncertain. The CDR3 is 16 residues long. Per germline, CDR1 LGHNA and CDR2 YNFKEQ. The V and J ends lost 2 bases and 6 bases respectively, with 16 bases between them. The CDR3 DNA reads TGTGCCAGCAGCCAAAACCTTGGACCAAGACCCGGGGAGCTGTTTTTT. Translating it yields CASSQNLGPRPGELFF.

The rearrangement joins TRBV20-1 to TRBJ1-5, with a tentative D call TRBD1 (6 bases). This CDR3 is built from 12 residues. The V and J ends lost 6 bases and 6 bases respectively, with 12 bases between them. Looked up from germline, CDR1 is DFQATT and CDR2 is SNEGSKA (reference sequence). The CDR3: CSAKQGPQPQHF. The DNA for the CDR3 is TGCAGTGCAAAACAGGGACCTCAGCCCCAGCATTTT.

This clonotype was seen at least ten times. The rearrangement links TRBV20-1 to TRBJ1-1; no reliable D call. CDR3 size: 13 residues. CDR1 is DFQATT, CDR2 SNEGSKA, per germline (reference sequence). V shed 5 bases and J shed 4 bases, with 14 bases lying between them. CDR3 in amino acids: CSAPGEGSTEAFF. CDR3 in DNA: TGCAGTGCTCCCGGGGAGGGATCCACTGAAGCTTTCTTT.

CDR3 sequence reads: CASSLWSLTGGSYNEQFF. DNA for the CDR3: TGTGCCAGCAGCTTATGGTCCCTGACAGGGGGGTCCTACAATGAGCAGTTCTTC. The genes are TRBV7-3 and TRBJ2-1, with 9 bases lining up with TRBD1. The CDR3 is 18 residues long. V shed 2 bases and J 1 base; nucleotides not matched to a gene: 9. In germline, CDR1 is SGHTA, CDR2 FQGTGA.

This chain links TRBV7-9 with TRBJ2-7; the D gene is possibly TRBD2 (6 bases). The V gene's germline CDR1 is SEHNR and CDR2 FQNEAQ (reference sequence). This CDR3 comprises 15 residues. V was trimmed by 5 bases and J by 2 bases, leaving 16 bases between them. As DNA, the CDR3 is TGTGCCAGCAGCCCCCCAGTTAGCGGAACCTACGAGCAGTACTTC. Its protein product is CASSPPVSGTYEQYF.

CDR3 DNA sequence: TGCGCCAGCAGCTTGGAGAGCAGGAGCTACACCTTC. Translated: CASSLESRSYTF. The chain has TRBV5-1 and TRBJ1-2; D call uncertain. This CDR3 contains 12 residues. Germline CDR1 is SGHRS and CDR2 is YFSETQ. The ends were cut back, 0 bases at V and 9 bases at J, with 9 bases in the middle. The full variable domain, its missing parts supplied by reference TRBV5-1 and TRBJ1-2, is KAGVTQTPRYLIKTRGQQVTLSCSPISGHRSVSWYQQTPGQGLQFLFEYFSETQRNKGNFPGRFSGRQFSNSRSEMNVSTLELGDSALYLCASSLESRSYTFGSGTRLTVV.

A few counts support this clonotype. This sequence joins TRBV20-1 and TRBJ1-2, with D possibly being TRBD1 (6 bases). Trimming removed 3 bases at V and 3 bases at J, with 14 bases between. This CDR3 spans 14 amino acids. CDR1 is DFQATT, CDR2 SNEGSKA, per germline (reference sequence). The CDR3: CSASNHRVDYGYTF. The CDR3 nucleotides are TGCAGTGCTAGCAACCACAGGGTGGACTATGGCTACACCTTC.

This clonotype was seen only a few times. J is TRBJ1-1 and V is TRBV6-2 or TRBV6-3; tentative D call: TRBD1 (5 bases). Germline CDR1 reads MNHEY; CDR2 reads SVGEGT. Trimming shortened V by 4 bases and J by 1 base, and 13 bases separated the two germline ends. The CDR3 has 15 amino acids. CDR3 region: CASSSQTVGNTEAFF. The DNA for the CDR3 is TGTGCCAGCAGTTCCCAGACAGTAGGGAACACTGAAGCTTTCTTT.

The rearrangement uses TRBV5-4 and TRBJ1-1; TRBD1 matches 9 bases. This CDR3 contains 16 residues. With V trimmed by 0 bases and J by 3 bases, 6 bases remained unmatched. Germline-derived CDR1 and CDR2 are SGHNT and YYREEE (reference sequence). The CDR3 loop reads CASSLAGTGLYTEAFF. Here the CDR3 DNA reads TGTGCCAGCAGCTTGGCAGGGACAGGGCTCTACACTGAAGCTTTCTTT.

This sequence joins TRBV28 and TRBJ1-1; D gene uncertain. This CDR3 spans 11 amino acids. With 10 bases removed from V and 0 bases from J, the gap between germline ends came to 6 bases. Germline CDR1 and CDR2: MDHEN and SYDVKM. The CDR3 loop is CATTVNTEAFF. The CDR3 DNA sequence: TGTGCCACCACAGTGAACACTGAAGCTTTCTTT. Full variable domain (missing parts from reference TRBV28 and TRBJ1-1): DVKVTQSSRYLVKRTGEKVFLECVQDMDHENMFWYRQDPGLGLRLIYFSYDVKMKEKGDIPEGYSVSREKKERFSLILESASTNQTSMYLCATTVNTEAFFGQGTRLTVV.

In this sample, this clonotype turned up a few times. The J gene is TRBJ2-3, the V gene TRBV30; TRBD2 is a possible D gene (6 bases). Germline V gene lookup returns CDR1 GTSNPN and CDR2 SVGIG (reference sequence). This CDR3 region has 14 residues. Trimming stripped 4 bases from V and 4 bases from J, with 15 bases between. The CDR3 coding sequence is TGTGCCTGGAATGTCGGGGGAGGAGCAGATACGCAGTATTTT. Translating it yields CAWNVGGGADTQYF.

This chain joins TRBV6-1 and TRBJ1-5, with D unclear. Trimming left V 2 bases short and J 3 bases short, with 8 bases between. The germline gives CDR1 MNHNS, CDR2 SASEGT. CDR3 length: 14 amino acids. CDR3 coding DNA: TGTGCCAGCAGTGAATGGGGAAACAATCAGCCCCAGCATTTT. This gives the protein CASSEWGNNQPQHF.

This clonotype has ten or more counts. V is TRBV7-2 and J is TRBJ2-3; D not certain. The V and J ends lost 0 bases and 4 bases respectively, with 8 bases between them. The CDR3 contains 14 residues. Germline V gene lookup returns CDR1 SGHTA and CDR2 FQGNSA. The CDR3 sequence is CASSLASSSDTQYF. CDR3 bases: TGTGCCAGCAGCTTAGCGTCGAGCTCAGATACGCAGTATTTT. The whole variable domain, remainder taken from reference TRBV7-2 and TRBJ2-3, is GAGVSQSPSNKVTEKGKDVELRCDPISGHTALYWYRQSLGQGLEFLIYFQGNSAPDKSGLPSDRFSAERTGGSVSTLTIQRTQQEDSAVYLCASSLASSSDTQYFGPGTRLTVL.

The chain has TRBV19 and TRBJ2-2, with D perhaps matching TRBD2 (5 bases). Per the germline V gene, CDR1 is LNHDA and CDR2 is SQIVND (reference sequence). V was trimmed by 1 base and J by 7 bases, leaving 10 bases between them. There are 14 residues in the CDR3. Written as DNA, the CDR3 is TGTGCCAGTAGTATAGGCCAGAGGGTCGGGGAGCTGTTTTTT. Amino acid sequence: CASSIGQRVGELFF.

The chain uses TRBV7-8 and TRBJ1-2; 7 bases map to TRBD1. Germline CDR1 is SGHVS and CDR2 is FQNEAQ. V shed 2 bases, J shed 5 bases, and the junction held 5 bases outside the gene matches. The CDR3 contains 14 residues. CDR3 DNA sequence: TGTGCCAGCAGCTTATCTGGGACAGAGTATGGCTACACCTTC. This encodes CASSLSGTEYGYTF.